This TCR beta chain originates from a study of radiation and T cells in renal cell carcinoma. Background on the study: Nephrectomy followed 15 Gy stereotactic body radiation by 4 weeks. Whole-study results and caveats: From baseline, blood top tumor clonotypes peaked at 2 weeks post-radiation.

Trimming took 4 bases from V and 4 from J, leaving 18 bases between them. The CDR3 has 16 residues. Germline CDR1 SGHKS, CDR2 YYEKEE (reference sequence). This sample's time point: baseline pretreatment blood. Treatment denoted: 15 Gy SBRT to primary tumor, nephrectomy 4 weeks later. Serial blood draws occurred at baseline and 2 and 4 weeks post-SBRT. This renal cell carcinoma was of the clear cell type. With regard to this clone: Its antigen is unknown.

Measured with immunoSEQ multiplex PCR; TCRdb has only the in-frame clones, and not every one. This sample has some 100,000 clones, with about 79% found just once. The sequence came from a man aged 60 to 69 with renal cell carcinoma. The sequences come from blood, collected from a patient whose treatment included radiotherapy and nephrectomy. This chain connects TRBV5-5 to TRBJ2-1; D is unresolved. The CDR3 DNA is TGTGCCAGCAGCCTCCGTGCCGATGCTCTTTACAATGAGCAGTTCTTC. Translating it yields CASSLRADALYNEQFF.